The following is a T cell receptor beta chain sequence with its context. Its antigen is still unknown. This sample was included in a study of blood T cells in healthy people across ages. Total RNA was extracted at no less than 6 micrograms per sample. Study results and caveats: Greater diversity and more naive CD4+ cells were seen in long-lived donors than in aged donors. In the absence of known donor CMV status, changes in expanded clonotypes were possibly confounded.

The V gene lost 2 bases and the J gene lost 8 bases, with 17 bases spanning the gap. The CDR3 is 15 residues long. Per germline, CDR1 LGHDT and CDR2 YNNKEL (reference sequence). The use of a sample-barcoded 5' primer and a J-beta primer mix characterized a second PCR of roughly 7 to 11 cycles. Via MiXCR, TCRdb re-called the 5' RACE reads, giving one row per CDR3 protein. Of approximately 1.5 million distinct CDR3 sequences listed, 40% to 45% are singletons. This receptor was obtained from a woman aged 18-29 years in good health. J is TRBJ2-3 and V is TRBV3-1; TRBD1 might be the D (5 bases). Sequencing was performed on blood. For the CDR3, the DNA is TGTGCCAGCAGCCAAAACCGGGCGTTTAGGGGTACGCAGTATTTT. Residues: CASSQNRAFRGTQYF.